Presented here are 11 T cell receptor beta chains from one specimen sequenced in a study of cytomegalovirus exposure and HLA in healthy donors. PCR amplification relied on 60 Vbeta primers (plus 13 Jbeta primers). Clones were sequenced by immunoSEQ multiplex PCR, and TCRdb holds only the in-frame ones, with some missing. The table has about 130,000 clones, roughly a tenth seen once; the top ten hold approximately 4.4%. The sequenced sample was PBMCs. The receptor source for this set is a woman younger than 30 in good health and CMV-seropositive.

The chain is built from TRBV5-6 and TRBJ1-5; D ambiguous. This CDR3 contains 13 residues. V lost 1 base and J 3 bases, leaving 5 bases between the germline ends. Germline V gene lookup returns CDR1 SGHDT and CDR2 YYEEEE. Here the CDR3 reads CASSLLANQPQHF. The CDR3 coding sequence is TGTGCCAGCAGCTTGTTAGCCAATCAGCCCCAGCATTTT.

The chain recombines TRBV13 with TRBJ2-2; perhaps TRBD1 as D (6 bases). Looked up from germline, CDR1 is PRHDT and CDR2 is FYEKMQ (reference sequence). V dropped 6 bases and J dropped 6 bases, with 14 bases sitting between them. The CDR3 spans 14 residues. The CDR3 DNA is TGTGCCAGCAGGGGGGCGACTTCCCCCGGGGAGCTGTTTTTT. Translation: CASRGATSPGELFF.

This clone was counted only a few times. The chain uses TRBV11-2 and TRBJ2-5, with TRBD1 as a possible D gene (5 bases). Germline-derived CDR1 and CDR2 are SGHAT and FQNNGV. CDR3 size: 13 residues. Trimming pared 5 bases from V and 1 base from J, leaving 8 bases between. CDR3 bases: TGTGCCAGCAGCCCCAGGGTCCAAGAGACCCAGTACTTC. This translates into CASSPRVQETQYF.

This clone was picked up a small number of times. Here the CDR3 DNA reads TGCGCCAGCAGCTATGACTGGAGCACCGGGGAGCTGTTTTTT. It translates to CASSYDWSTGELFF. The chain carries TRBV5-1 and TRBJ2-2; D is undetermined. The CDR3 contains 14 residues. CDR1 is SGHRS and CDR2 is YFSETQ in the germline V gene. The V and J ends lost 3 bases and 4 bases respectively, with 10 bases between them.

This clone was counted only a few times. The rearrangement joins TRBV6-5 to TRBJ1-2; 9 positions match TRBD1. This CDR3 has 13 residues. The V and J ends lost 6 bases and 8 bases, in that order; junction bases with no gene match: 7. Germline CDR1 reads MNHEY; CDR2 reads SVGAGI. DNA for the CDR3: TGTGCCAGCAGCCCGGGACAGGGAATCGGCTACACCTTC. Amino acids: CASSPGQGIGYTF.

The J gene is TRBJ1-5, the V gene TRBV4-1; 7 nucleotides align to TRBD1. The CDR3 is made up of 13 amino acids. Germline lookup yields CDR1 MGHRA and CDR2 YSYEKL. V dropped 4 bases and J dropped 5; count of bases not matched to a gene: 2. This chain's CDR3 is CASSPGQDQPQHF. CDR3 nucleotide sequence: TGCGCCAGCAGCCCCGGACAGGATCAGCCCCAGCATTTT.

The chain joins TRBV6-5 to TRBJ2-1; D is unresolved. The V end lost 3 bases, the J end lost 8 bases, and 11 bases lay between the germline ends. The CDR3 loop spans 13 amino acids. CDR1 and CDR2 (germline): MNHEY, SVGAGI. CDR3 DNA: TGTGCCAGCAGTTATTATCCCTCCGATGAGCAGTTCTTC. Protein product: CASSYYPSDEQFF.

J is TRBJ2-7 and V is TRBV4-2, with 8 nucleotides matching TRBD2. The CDR3 length is 15 residues. Germline trimming cut 2 bases from V and 4 bases from J; bases unmatched to any gene: 7. Looked up from germline, CDR1 is LGHNA and CDR2 is YNFKEQ. The CDR3 protein is CASSQSPGRAYEQYF. CDR3 DNA sequence: TGTGCCAGCAGCCAATCCCCCGGGAGGGCGTACGAGCAGTACTTC.

This clone was counted between two and nine times. This chain uses TRBV10-3 with TRBJ2-3; 12 bases fit TRBD2. V lost 3 bases, J lost 6 bases, and 4 bases stayed unmatched. This CDR3 is 15 amino acids long. The V gene's germline CDR1 is ENHRY and CDR2 SYGVKD. The CDR3, as DNA: TGTGCCATCAGTGATCTAGCGGGAGGGCCGGATACGCAGTATTTT. Translation gives CAISDLAGGPDTQYF.

This clone appeared a few times. V usage is TRBV2 and J usage is TRBJ2-1; D remains ambiguous. Germline V gene sequence: CDR1 SNHLY, CDR2 FYNNEI. The CDR3 has 13 residues. The V and J ends lost 8 bases and 3 bases respectively, with 11 bases between them. The CDR3, as DNA: TGTGCCAGCCGAGGTGGTCACTACAATGAGCAGTTCTTC. Amino acids: CASRGGHYNEQFF. Drawing the rest from reference TRBV2 and TRBJ2-1, the complete variable domain is EPEVTQTPSHQVTQMGQEVILRCVPISNHLYFYWYRQILGQKVEFLVSFYNNEISEKSEIFDDQFSVERPDGSNFTLKIRSTKLEDSAMYFCASRGGHYNEQFFGPGTRLTVL.

V usage is TRBV2 and J usage is TRBJ1-2; 7 nucleotides align to TRBD1. V dropped 9 bases and J dropped 1; count of bases not matched to a gene: 5. The germline V gene encodes CDR1 SNHLY and CDR2 FYNNEI. The CDR3 is made up of 13 amino acids. The CDR3: CARTGSDNYGYTF. CDR3 sequence (DNA): TGTGCCAGGACAGGGTCCGATAACTATGGCTACACCTTC.